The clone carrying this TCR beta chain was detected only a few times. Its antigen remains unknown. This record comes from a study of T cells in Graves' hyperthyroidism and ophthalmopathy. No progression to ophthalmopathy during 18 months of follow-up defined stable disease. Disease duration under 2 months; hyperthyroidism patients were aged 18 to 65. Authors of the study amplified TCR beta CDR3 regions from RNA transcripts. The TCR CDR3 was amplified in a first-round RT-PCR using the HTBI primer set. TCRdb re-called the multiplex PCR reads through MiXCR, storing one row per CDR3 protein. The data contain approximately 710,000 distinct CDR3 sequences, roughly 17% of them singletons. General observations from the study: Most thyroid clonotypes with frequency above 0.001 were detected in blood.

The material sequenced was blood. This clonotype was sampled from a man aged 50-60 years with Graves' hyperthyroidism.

CDR3 in DNA: TGTGCCAGTAGTATGGGACCAAACAATGAGCAGTTCTTC. This sequence encodes CASSMGPNNEQFF. This rearrangement joins TRBV19 to TRBJ2-1; D is tentatively TRBD1 or TRBD2 (5 bases each). CDR3 length: 13 amino acids. Per the germline V gene, CDR1 is LNHDA and CDR2 is SQIVND (reference sequence). V gave up 3 bases and J gave up 5 bases, with 8 bases separating them.